The next 13 T cell receptor beta chains were all read from a single sample in a study of blood T cell repertoires in COVID-19. Here immunoSEQ multiplex PCR was the method, and the copy in TCRdb shows in-frame clones only, minus some. The profile covers 300,000 to 450,000 clones, with 81% appearing a single time and more than 0.95% taken by the ten largest. Sequencing was carried out using peripheral blood. Source of these receptors: a human donor with acute or convalescent COVID-19. The donor label of this sample is uncertain.

This chain uses TRBV5-1 with TRBJ2-3; 8 positions agree with TRBD2. The germline CDR1 and CDR2 sequences are SGHRS and YFSETQ. This CDR3 comprises 16 residues. With V trimmed by 0 bases and J by 3 bases, 6 bases remained unmatched. The CDR3 is CASSLGTGGWTDTQYF. CDR3 bases: TGCGCCAGCAGCTTGGGGACGGGAGGGTGGACAGATACGCAGTATTTT.

In its sample, this clone was seen once. The gene calls are TRBV5-1 and TRBJ2-2; D call uncertain. Germline values: CDR1 SGHRS, CDR2 YFSETQ. Trimming pared 2 bases from V and 4 bases from J, leaving 6 bases between. This CDR3 has 13 residues. The CDR3 nucleotides read TGCGCCAGCAGCTTACTGGTCACCGGGGAGCTGTTTTTT. This gives the protein CASSLLVTGELFF.

The chain employs TRBV2 and TRBJ1-1; TRBD1 is a possible D gene (6 bases). Germline lookup yields CDR1 SNHLY and CDR2 FYNNEI. V lost 6 bases, J lost 3 bases, and 11 bases lay in between. The CDR3 length is 13 residues. The CDR3 DNA is TGTGCCAGCAGCGGACAGCTATACACTGAAGCTTTCTTT. Residues: CASSGQLYTEAFF.

The V and J genes are TRBV5-1 and TRBJ2-3; 7 bases are a match to TRBD2. With 4 bases clipped from V and 2 bases from J, the junction kept 10 bases outside the gene matches. The CDR3 totals 16 residues. CDR1 and CDR2 from the germline V gene are SGHRS and YFSETQ. Here the CDR3 DNA reads TGCGCCAGCAGCGTCTGGGGCGGGAGTCTCACAGATACGCAGTATTTT. Protein sequence: CASSVWGGSLTDTQYF.

This chain joins TRBV4-2 and TRBJ2-5; 9 bases match TRBD2. The length of the CDR3 is 22 residues. Losses at the gene ends were 0 bases for V and 0 bases for J; bases not matched to a gene: 20. Germline-derived CDR1 and CDR2 are LGHNA and YNFKEQ. The CDR3 here is CASSQDISGMWASGVYQETQYF. CDR3 sequence (DNA): TGTGCCAGCAGCCAAGATATTTCCGGAATGTGGGCTAGCGGGGTTTACCAAGAGACCCAGTACTTC.

The gene calls are TRBV18 and TRBJ1-1; no clear D. The CDR3 spans 11 residues. Germline CDR1 KGHSH, CDR2 LQKENI. V lost 6 bases, J lost 2 bases, and 4 bases lay in between. The CDR3 is CASSSNTEAFF. Here the CDR3 DNA reads TGTGCCAGCTCCTCTAACACTGAAGCTTTCTTT.

This chain links TRBV4-2 with TRBJ2-1; 12 nucleotides line up with TRBD2. V shed 1 base and J 4 bases; nucleotides not matched to a gene: 8. Looked up from germline, CDR1 is LGHNA and CDR2 is YNFKEQ. The CDR3 consists of 18 residues. CDR3 bases: TGTGCCAGCAGCCAAGTGGGGGCTAGCGGGAGGGTATACAATGAGCAGTTCTTC. Its translation is CASSQVGASGRVYNEQFF.

This clone has a handful of counts. The chain carries TRBV15 and TRBJ2-1; 13 nucleotides align to TRBD2. The ends lost 1 base at V and 9 bases at J; junction bases unmatched: 3. The CDR3 has 15 amino acids. CDR1 and CDR2 from the germline V gene are LNHNV and YYDKDF (reference sequence). The CDR3 loop reads CATSRGTSGRLEQFF. The CDR3 nucleotides are TGTGCCACCAGCAGAGGGACTAGCGGGAGACTTGAGCAGTTCTTC.

This chain connects TRBV29-1 to TRBJ1-5, with 9 nucleotides matching TRBD1. Germline V gene lookup returns CDR1 SQVTM and CDR2 ANQGSEA. This CDR3 spans 12 amino acids. Trimming took 7 bases from V and 4 from J; bases not matched to a gene: 2. The CDR3 reads CSAGTGNQPQHF. For the CDR3, the DNA is TGCAGCGCTGGGACAGGGAATCAGCCCCAGCATTTT.

This CDR3 reads CASSSPTGARTDTQYF. The CDR3 coding sequence is TGTGCCAGCAGTTCGCCTACAGGGGCACGGACAGATACGCAGTATTTT. The chain uses TRBV28 and TRBJ2-3; the match to TRBD1 covers 7 bases. CDR1 MDHEN and CDR2 SYDVKM come from the germline V gene. The CDR3 loop spans 16 amino acids. J gave up 3 bases and V 4 bases, and 10 bases lay outside the gene matches.

In this sample, this clone turned up once. The J gene is TRBJ2-1, the V gene TRBV28; TRBD1 matches at 8 bases. The CDR3 loop spans 17 amino acids. The germline CDR1 and CDR2 sequences are MDHEN and SYDVKM. V lost 6 bases to trimming and J lost 4 bases; unmatched junction nucleotides: 14. The CDR3 nucleotides are TGTGCCAGCAGCGGACAGGGATACGGTATGGGATACAATGAGCAGTTCTTC. This gives the protein CASSGQGYGMGYNEQFF.

V gene TRBV7-9 combines with J gene TRBJ1-3; the D gene is possibly TRBD1 (6 bases). The CDR3 is made up of 16 amino acids. V was trimmed by 5 bases and J by 3 bases, leaving 17 bases between them. Germline V gene data show CDR1 as SEHNR and CDR2 as FQNEAQ (reference sequence). For the CDR3, the DNA is TGTGCCAGCAGCCAAGGACAGCCGCACGGTGGAAACACCATATATTTT. It is translated as CASSQGQPHGGNTIYF.

The count of this clone is one. The DNA of the CDR3 is TGTGCCAGTAGCAGGACCGACCGGGCGGGTGAGCAGTTCTTC. The encoded protein is CASSRTDRAGEQFF. The V call is TRBV19, the J call TRBJ2-1; weak D call: TRBD2 (5 bases). The germline gives CDR1 LNHDA, CDR2 SQIVND (reference sequence). V lost 6 bases and J lost 9, with 18 bases in between. The CDR3 extends over 14 amino acids.